The 32 T cell receptor beta chains listed next were all sequenced from one sample in a study of T-cell memory formation after mild COVID-19. One entry per CDR3 protein results from TCRdb running MiXCR on the 5' RACE reads. The sample consists of 350,000 or so distinct CDR3 sequences, 20% to 25% of them appearing once. Sequenced material: PBMCs or a T cell subset sorted from them (not recorded which). These receptors all stem from a man younger than 35 who had mild COVID-19 (a few samples of this study predate the infection). Cell type and time point are not known.

This clonotype occurred a few times. The gene calls are TRBV11-2 and TRBJ2-3; 7 nucleotides align to TRBD2. The CDR3 sequence is 16 residues long. The germline V gene has CDR1 SGHAT and CDR2 FQNNGV. The V segment lost 3 bases and the J segment 0 bases; nucleotides outside the gene matches: 6. The CDR3 nucleotides read TGTGCCAGCAGCTTGCGGGCTAGCGGCAGCACAGATACGCAGTATTTT. It codes for CASSLRASGSTDTQYF.

Points on this clonotype: The germline gene is not matched at one end of the junction; a read error may be the cause. This rearrangement joins TRBV5-6 to TRBJ2-1; 13 nucleotides line up with TRBD2. The germline V gene encodes CDR1 SGHDT and CDR2 YYEEEE. The CDR3 covers 14 residues. For the CDR3, the DNA is TGTGCCAGCAGTACTAGCGGGGGGGCCCGGGAGCAGGTCTTC. It specifies CASSTSGGAREQVF. The complete variable domain, with remaining parts taken from reference TRBV5-6 and TRBJ2-1, reads DAGVTQSPTHLIKTRGQQVTLRCSPKSGHDTVSWYQQALGQGPQFIFQYYEEEERQRGNFPDRFSGHQFPNYSSELNVNALLLGDSALYLCASSTSGGAREQVFGPGTRLTVL.

The chain employs TRBV4-1 and TRBJ2-2, with D perhaps matching TRBD1 or TRBD2 (7 bases each). Germline V gene sequence: CDR1 MGHRA, CDR2 YSYEKL. V was trimmed by 1 base and J by 9 bases, leaving 18 bases between them. The CDR3 spans 16 residues. CDR3 loop: CASSQVGRGLLWELFF. CDR3 sequence (DNA): TGCGCCAGCAGCCAAGTTGGGAGGGGGCTATTGTGGGAGCTGTTTTTT.

This chain links TRBV5-6 with TRBJ1-2; the D gene is possibly TRBD1 (6 bases). V lost 3 bases and J 7 bases, leaving 19 bases between the germline ends. CDR3 length: 15 residues. The V gene's germline CDR1 is SGHDT and CDR2 YYEEEE. CDR3 bases: TGTGCCAGCAGCTGGGGGGCAGGTCTCCCCGGTGGCTACACCTTC. Its protein product is CASSWGAGLPGGYTF.

This clonotype was counted a few times. The chain employs TRBV27 and TRBJ2-7; 7 bases agree with TRBD1. The CDR3 has 14 amino acids. Germline-derived CDR1 and CDR2 are MNHEY and SMNVEV (reference sequence). Trimming cost V 2 bases and J 5 bases; bases outside gene matches: 6. The CDR3 region is CASSLPTGVDEQYV. Here the CDR3 DNA reads TGTGCCAGCAGTTTACCAACAGGGGTGGACGAGCAGTACGTC.

This chain connects TRBV7-2 to TRBJ2-1; tentatively, D is TRBD1 (5 bases). This CDR3 is built from 14 residues. The ends were cut back, 8 bases at V and 0 bases at J, with 11 bases in the middle. Germline CDR1 is SGHTA and CDR2 is FQGNSA. Here the CDR3 DNA reads TGTGCCAGCCGACAGTCCGGCTCCTACAATGAGCAGTTCTTC. It encodes CASRQSGSYNEQFF.

This chain's CDR3 is CASSPVLGGIYGYTF. In DNA form, the CDR3 reads TGTGCCAGCTCACCAGTCTTGGGAGGAATCTATGGCTACACCTTC. V and J are TRBV18 and TRBJ1-2, with no clear D. This CDR3 spans 15 amino acids. Germline values: CDR1 KGHSH, CDR2 LQKENI. Trimming took off 2 bases at V and 4 bases at J, with 14 bases between the two ends.

This clonotype appeared a few times. This chain uses TRBV4-2 with TRBJ2-2, with D unclear. CDR3 length: 15 residues. CDR1 is LGHNA, CDR2 YNFKEQ, per germline. The ends were cut back, 0 bases at V and 1 base at J, with 6 bases in the middle. The CDR3 sequence is CASSQDRENTGELFF. CDR3 in DNA: TGTGCCAGCAGCCAAGATAGGGAGAACACCGGGGAGCTGTTTTTT.

J is TRBJ1-4 and V is TRBV27, with 7 nucleotides matching TRBD1. Trimming at V came to 9 bases and at J to 0 bases, leaving 10 bases not matched to a gene. Per germline, CDR1 MNHEY and CDR2 SMNVEV (reference sequence). CDR3 length equals 16 residues. This CDR3 reads CARHYRDRATNEKLFF. DNA of the CDR3: TGTGCCAGGCATTACCGGGACAGAGCAACTAATGAAAAACTGTTTTTT. The full variable domain, completed using reference TRBV27 and TRBJ1-4, is EAQVTQNPRYLITVTGKKLTVTCSQNMNHEYMSWYRQDPGLGLRQIYYSMNVEVTDKGDVPEGYKVSRKEKRNFPLILESPSPNQTSLYFCARHYRDRATNEKLFFGSGTQLSVL.

This clonotype was picked up a small number of times. The V gene is TRBV12-3 or TRBV12-4, the J gene TRBJ2-5, with 7 bases identical to TRBD1. The CDR3 sequence is 14 residues long. J gave up 3 bases and V 6 bases, and 7 bases lay outside the gene matches. This CDR3 is CASRLLGGKETQYF. CDR3 DNA sequence: TGTGCCAGCAGACTCCTAGGGGGCAAAGAGACCCAGTACTTC.

The chain links TRBV20-1 to TRBJ2-3; possibly TRBD2 for D (6 bases). There are 14 residues in the CDR3. Germline V gene lookup returns CDR1 DFQATT and CDR2 SNEGSKA (reference sequence). V gave up 6 bases and J gave up 0 bases, with 13 bases separating them. The CDR3 loop reads CSATFSGSTDTQYF. CDR3 DNA sequence: TGCAGTGCCACCTTTAGCGGAAGCACAGATACGCAGTATTTT.

Only a few counts were recorded for this clonotype. The chain couples TRBV7-8 to TRBJ2-3; D not certain. CDR1 SGHVS and CDR2 FQNEAQ come from the germline V gene. CDR3 length equals 14 residues. V was clipped by 0 bases and J by 8 bases, with 12 bases between them. CDR3 sequence reads: CASSLAVVRGTQYF. CDR3 in DNA: TGTGCCAGCAGCTTAGCGGTGGTCCGCGGTACGCAGTATTTT.

This clonotype was seen more than once but under ten times. The chain uses TRBV29-1 and TRBJ2-2; no clear D gene. Deletions cut 4 bases from V and 1 base from J, with 13 bases between. The CDR3 has 15 amino acids. In germline, CDR1 is SQVTM, CDR2 ANQGSEA. CDR3 loop: CSVVGPGRNTGELFF. The CDR3 nucleotides are TGCAGCGTTGTTGGGCCGGGTAGGAACACCGGGGAGCTGTTTTTT.

Here the CDR3 DNA reads TGTGCCAGCAGTTCCGGGTTAGACACAGATACGCAGTATTTT. It is translated as CASSSGLDTDTQYF. The chain is built from TRBV12-3 or TRBV12-4 and TRBJ2-3; D is ambiguous. Deletions cut 4 bases from V and 2 bases from J, with 10 bases between. The CDR3 length is 14 residues.

As DNA, the CDR3 is TGCGCCAGCAGCAAAGGACCGGACCTAAAAAAGAACACTGAAGCTTTCTTT. It encodes CASSKGPDLKKNTEAFF. The genes are TRBV5-1 and TRBJ1-1, with D uncertain. The length of the CDR3 is 17 residues. In germline, CDR1 is SGHRS, CDR2 YFSETQ. The V gene lost 4 bases and the J gene lost 1 base, with 20 bases spanning the gap.

The chain links TRBV20-1 to TRBJ2-1; D is possibly TRBD1 (5 bases). Trimming took off 4 bases at V and 4 bases at J, with 17 bases between the two ends. The CDR3 loop spans 15 amino acids. The germline V gene has CDR1 DFQATT and CDR2 SNEGSKA (reference sequence). The CDR3 here is CSAMLLGAGYNEQFF. CDR3 in DNA: TGCAGTGCTATGTTGTTGGGTGCAGGGTACAATGAGCAGTTCTTC.

V usage is TRBV29-1 and J usage is TRBJ1-1, with D perhaps matching TRBD1 (5 bases). The CDR3 sequence is 15 residues long. From germline, CDR1 is SQVTM and CDR2 ANQGSEA. The V and J ends lost 5 bases and 2 bases respectively, with 18 bases between them. CDR3 loop: CSVYPETDLNTEAFF. The DNA of the CDR3 is TGCAGCGTTTACCCCGAGACAGACCTTAACACTGAAGCTTTCTTT.

The genes are TRBV5-1 and TRBJ1-1; 8 bases are a match to TRBD1. The germline V gene has CDR1 SGHRS and CDR2 YFSETQ. The CDR3 consists of 15 residues. V was clipped by 0 bases and J by 5 bases; unmatched bases: 6. The CDR3 DNA is TGCGCCAGCAGCTTGGCGGGGGGACAGGTAACTGAAGCTTTCTTT. Translation gives CASSLAGGQVTEAFF.

This clonotype was recorded a few times. The chain is built from TRBV29-1 and TRBJ2-1; the match to TRBD1 covers 8 bases. Trimming cost V 1 base and J 5 bases; bases outside gene matches: 4. The CDR3 contains 14 residues. Germline lookup yields CDR1 SQVTM and CDR2 ANQGSEA. The CDR3 DNA is TGCAGCGTTGAAGCGGGGACAGGCCACAATGAGCAGTTCTTC. Translating gives CSVEAGTGHNEQFF.

The sample holds a few counts of this clonotype. The chain couples TRBV7-2 to TRBJ2-2; no definite D call. The germline V and J ends were trimmed by 3 bases and 7 bases, with 12 bases remaining between them. Germline CDR1 is SGHTA and CDR2 is FQGNSA. The CDR3 loop spans 14 amino acids. The CDR3 sequence is CASSLIPLGGELFF. The CDR3 bases are TGTGCCAGCAGCTTGATCCCCCTGGGCGGGGAGCTGTTTTTT.

This chain joins TRBV6-2 or TRBV6-3 and TRBJ2-6; the D is unclear. Trimming removed 6 bases from V and 3 bases from J, with 6 bases in between. Germline lookup yields CDR1 MNHEY and CDR2 SVGEGT. The CDR3 has 13 amino acids. In DNA form, the CDR3 reads TGTGCCAGCAGCACGAGTGGGGCCAACGTCCTGACTTTC. Translation: CASSTSGANVLTF.

This clonotype showed up just a few times. This chain joins TRBV20-1 and TRBJ2-4; no clear D gene. In germline, CDR1 is DFQATT, CDR2 SNEGSKA (reference sequence). The V end was cut by 5 bases, the J end by 0 bases, with 14 bases between. The CDR3 runs to 15 residues. The CDR3 here is CSAPSTELAKNIQYF. The DNA of the CDR3 is TGCAGTGCTCCCTCGACTGAGCTAGCCAAAAACATTCAGTACTTC.

This clonotype was recorded a few times. The chain recombines TRBV20-1 with TRBJ1-5, with a possible D match to TRBD1 (5 bases). From germline, CDR1 is DFQATT and CDR2 SNEGSKA (reference sequence). The CDR3 extends over 14 amino acids. V gave up 4 bases and J gave up 0 bases, with 10 bases separating them. The CDR3 bases are TGCAGTGCTATGCAGGGAAATAGCAATCAGCCCCAGCATTTT. Amino acids: CSAMQGNSNQPQHF.

This clonotype turned up a few times. This chain links TRBV3-1 with TRBJ1-6, with D uncertain. Germline lookup yields CDR1 LGHDT and CDR2 YNNKEL (reference sequence). The V and J ends lost 5 bases and 4 bases respectively, with 9 bases between them. The CDR3 is made up of 14 amino acids. The CDR3 sequence is CASSTDGYNSPLHF. CDR3 nucleotide sequence: TGTGCCAGCAGCACGGACGGATATAATTCACCCCTCCACTTT.

This clonotype has only one observation. The CDR3 is CASSTNRGFQEQYF. DNA for the CDR3: TGTGCCAGCAGTACGAACAGGGGATTCCAAGAGCAGTACTTC. This chain uses TRBV12-3 or TRBV12-4 with TRBJ2-7, with TRBD1 identical over 7 bases. This CDR3 is 14 amino acids long. Trimming took 5 bases from V and 7 from J; bases not matched to a gene: 11.

V is TRBV28 and J is TRBJ2-7, with TRBD1 matching 7 bases. The CDR3 is 14 residues long. The junction had 6 bases not matched to a gene; V was cut back by 5 bases and J by 2 bases. Per the germline V gene, CDR1 is MDHEN and CDR2 is SYDVKM. The CDR3 sequence is CASSTAGTAYEQYV. The CDR3 DNA reads TGTGCCAGCAGTACCGCCGGGACAGCCTACGAGCAGTACGTC.

This rearrangement joins TRBV4-1 to TRBJ1-1, with D perhaps matching TRBD1 (6 bases). This CDR3 has 16 residues. CDR1 and CDR2 from the germline V gene are MGHRA and YSYEKL. The V gene lost 3 bases and the J gene lost 7 bases, with 21 bases spanning the gap. The CDR3 loop is CASSQGRVTGRYEAFF. CDR3 bases: TGCGCCAGCAGCCAGGGTAGGGTAACAGGGCGATATGAAGCTTTCTTT.

A few counts support this clonotype. This chain uses TRBV4-1 with TRBJ1-1; TRBD1 matches at 8 bases. CDR3 length: 15 residues. After removal of 1 base from V and 10 bases from J, the junction contained 11 bases not matched to a gene. Germline lookup yields CDR1 MGHRA and CDR2 YSYEKL. Written as DNA, the CDR3 is TGCGCCAGCAGCCAAGGCGGACAGGGTCGGCTTGGAGCTTTCTTT. Its translation is CASSQGGQGRLGAFF.

This clonotype was detected a few times. The chain carries TRBV4-1 and TRBJ1-1; D uncertain. Germline CDR1 is MGHRA and CDR2 is YSYEKL. The V end was cut by 3 bases, the J end by 3 bases, with 14 bases between. This CDR3 is 15 amino acids long. CDR3 in amino acids: CASSHAGREDTEAFF. CDR3 nucleotide sequence: TGCGCCAGCAGCCATGCGGGGAGGGAGGACACTGAAGCTTTCTTT.

There are a few counts of this clonotype. The chain joins TRBV3-1 to TRBJ1-2; 9 nucleotides align to TRBD1. Germline CDR1 reads LGHDT; CDR2 reads YNNKEL (reference sequence). Trimming cost V 4 bases and J 6 bases; bases outside gene matches: 9. This CDR3 contains 15 residues. The CDR3: CASSPWTGVGDGYTF. For the CDR3, the DNA is TGTGCCAGCAGCCCCTGGACAGGGGTTGGAGATGGCTACACCTTC.

This clonotype was counted between two and nine times. The chain combines TRBV4-1 with TRBJ1-5; D is ambiguous. Between the trimmed V and J ends, which lost 2 bases and 1 base, there was a span of 9 bases. CDR3 length equals 15 residues. Germline V CDR1 and CDR2: MGHRA, YSYEKL. CDR3 residues: CASSQMGMSNQPQHF. CDR3 bases: TGCGCCAGCAGCCAAATGGGGATGAGCAATCAGCCCCAGCATTTT.

CDR3 bases: TGTGCCAGCAGCTCACCCCCCGGGGGCTCCTACGAGCAGTACTTC. Its protein is CASSSPPGGSYEQYF. This chain connects TRBV7-2 to TRBJ2-7; possibly TRBD2 for D (6 bases). Between the trimmed V and J ends, which lost 4 bases and 0 bases, there was a span of 13 bases. CDR1 and CDR2 (germline): SGHTA, FQGNSA. The CDR3 covers 15 residues. The variable domain in full, completed from reference TRBV7-2 and TRBJ2-7, reads GAGVSQSPSNKVTEKGKDVELRCDPISGHTALYWYRQSLGQGLEFLIYFQGNSAPDKSGLPSDRFSAERTGGSVSTLTIQRTQQEDSAVYLCASSSPPGGSYEQYFGPGTRLTVT.